These T cell receptor beta chains were read from a single sample in a study of somatic mutations in cytotoxic T cells in rheumatoid arthritis. This table comes from immunoSEQ multiplex PCR, and its TCRdb copy is limited to in-frame clones, with some not included. This sample has under 20,000 clones, with more than 70% found just once. What was sequenced was CD8+ T cells sorted from blood. Receptor source: an adult with rheumatoid arthritis. The CDR3 runs from the conserved cysteine through the conserved F or W. A D gene is named only where the DNA matches it firmly. Not all rows give a size; the values are once, few, many and, for expanded clones, a class.

d_call: TRBD1
v_call: TRBV7-9
clone_size: NA
j_call: TRBJ2-7
cdr3_nt: TGTGCCAGCAGCTCAGGACAGGTTTGGTTCCACGAGCAGTACTTC
cdr3_aa: CASSSGQVWFHEQYF

d_call: NA
v_call: TRBV10-2
clone_size: NA
j_call: TRBJ2-5
cdr3_nt: TGCGCCAGCAGGGTGGACAGTCAAGAGACCCAGTACTTC
cdr3_aa: CASRVDSQETQYF

d_call: TRBD1
v_call: TRBV4-1
clone_size: NA
j_call: TRBJ2-5
cdr3_nt: TGCGCCAGCAGCCTCCCCCGGGACAGAGACCAAGAGACCCAGTACTTC
cdr3_aa: CASSLPRDRDQETQYF

d_call: NA
v_call: TRBV7-8
clone_size: few
j_call: TRBJ1-1
cdr3_nt: TGTGCCAGCAGCTCCAGGGCTATGAACACTGAAGCTTTCTTT
cdr3_aa: CASSSRAMNTEAFF

d_call: TRBD1
v_call: TRBV5-1
clone_size: NA
j_call: TRBJ1-2
cdr3_nt: TGCGCCAGCAGCGTCACCGGGACAGGGGGATATGGCTACACCTTC
cdr3_aa: CASSVTGTGGYGYTF

d_call: NA
v_call: TRBV7-9
clone_size: NA
j_call: TRBJ1-5
cdr3_nt: TGTGCCAGCAGCTTATGGGGTCAGCCCCAGCATTTT
cdr3_aa: CASSLWGQPQHF

d_call: NA
v_call: TRBV18
clone_size: NA
j_call: TRBJ2-7
cdr3_nt: TGTGCCAGCTCACCTCCTGGGGGCGGGATAGACGAGCAGTACTTC
cdr3_aa: CASSPPGGGIDEQYF

d_call: TRBD2
v_call: TRBV10-3
clone_size: once
j_call: TRBJ2-1
cdr3_nt: TGTGCCATCAGTGAGTCTCGGAGCGGGAGGGCCTACAATGAGCAGTTCTTC
cdr3_aa: CAISESRSGRAYNEQFF

d_call: TRBD2
v_call: TRBV19
clone_size: few
j_call: TRBJ2-2
cdr3_nt: TGTGCCAGTAGTACCATTATACTAGCGGTGAACACCGGGGAGCTGTTTTTT
cdr3_aa: CASSTIILAVNTGELFF

d_call: NA
v_call: TRBV2
clone_size: NA
j_call: TRBJ2-3
cdr3_nt: TGTGCCAGCAGTGGCCCTGGAGGGGGGCCTGGCACAGATACGCAGTATTTT
cdr3_aa: CASSGPGGGPGTDTQYF

d_call: NA
v_call: TRBV10-3
clone_size: NA
j_call: TRBJ1-2
cdr3_nt: TGTGCCACCCTGGAGGATGGCTACACCTTC
cdr3_aa: CATLEDGYTF

d_call: TRBD2
v_call: TRBV15
clone_size: NA
j_call: TRBJ2-1
cdr3_nt: TGTGCCACCAGCGATAGCGGGAGGTTACATTACAATGAGCAGTTCTTC
cdr3_aa: CATSDSGRLHYNEQFF

d_call: TRBD2
v_call: TRBV2
clone_size: once
j_call: TRBJ2-2
cdr3_nt: TGTGCCAGCTTGGGACTAGCGGGACAGGGGGAGCTGTTTTTT
cdr3_aa: CASLGLAGQGELFF

d_call: NA
v_call: TRBV5-6
clone_size: NA
j_call: TRBJ1-2
cdr3_nt: TGTGCCAGCAGCTTGTTCTCCCTTATAGCTAACTATGGCTACACCTTC
cdr3_aa: CASSLFSLIANYGYTF

d_call: TRBD1
v_call: TRBV5-1
clone_size: NA
j_call: TRBJ2-1
cdr3_nt: TGCGCCAGCAGCTTCAACAGGGGTTCTTACAATGAGCAGTTCTTC
cdr3_aa: CASSFNRGSYNEQFF

d_call: NA
v_call: TRBV19
clone_size: NA
j_call: TRBJ2-5
cdr3_nt: TGTGCCAGTAGTAAAGACAGGGAGGGATTAGAGACCCAGTACTTC
cdr3_aa: CASSKDREGLETQYF

d_call: TRBD2
v_call: TRBV11-3
clone_size: NA
j_call: TRBJ2-5
cdr3_nt: TGTGCCAGCAGCCAACGGGGGGGGGACACCCAAGAGACCCAGTACTTC
cdr3_aa: CASSQRGGDTQETQYF

d_call: NA
v_call: TRBV6-1
clone_size: NA
j_call: TRBJ2-7
cdr3_nt: TGTGCCAGCAGGGCTGGACAGTGGAGCTCCTACGAGCAGTACTTC
cdr3_aa: CASRAGQWSSYEQYF

d_call: TRBD2
v_call: TRBV5-4
clone_size: NA
j_call: TRBJ2-1
cdr3_nt: TGTGCCAGCAGCTTGGCCGTCGCTAGCGGGAGTCTGAACAATGAGCAGTTCTTC
cdr3_aa: CASSLAVASGSLNNEQFF

d_call: NA
v_call: TRBV30
clone_size: NA
j_call: TRBJ2-7
cdr3_nt: TGTGCCTGGAGTGTACAGGCTAGCAGATACTACGAGCAGTACTTC
cdr3_aa: CAWSVQASRYYEQYF

d_call: TRBD2
v_call: TRBV27
clone_size: NA
j_call: TRBJ2-1
cdr3_nt: TGTGCCAGCAGTTGGGTCCATTCAACTAGCGGCTACAATGAGCAGTTCTTC
cdr3_aa: CASSWVHSTSGYNEQFF

d_call: NA
v_call: TRBV5-5
clone_size: NA
j_call: TRBJ1-3
cdr3_nt: TGTGCCAGCAGCTTGGGACTCCCAGGGCTTTTGGGAAACACCATATATTTT
cdr3_aa: CASSLGLPGLLGNTIYF

d_call: NA
v_call: TRBV6-6
clone_size: NA
j_call: TRBJ2-3
cdr3_nt: TGTGCCAGCAGTCCACAAGGAGGTGGCACAGATACGCAGTATTTT
cdr3_aa: CASSPQGGGTDTQYF

d_call: TRBD1
v_call: TRBV27
clone_size: NA
j_call: TRBJ2-2
cdr3_nt: TGTGCCAGCAGTTCGGACAGGTACACCGGGGAGCTGTTTTTT
cdr3_aa: CASSSDRYTGELFF

d_call: NA
v_call: TRBV27
clone_size: NA
j_call: TRBJ2-7
cdr3_nt: TGTGCCAGCAGTTTATACCTTGGCGCCTTCTCCTACGAGCAGTACTTC
cdr3_aa: CASSLYLGAFSYEQYF

d_call: NA
v_call: TRBV19
clone_size: few
j_call: TRBJ1-1
cdr3_nt: TGTGCCAGTAGTGCAGCGACAGGTTGGGACACTGAAGCTTTCTTT
cdr3_aa: CASSAATGWDTEAFF

d_call: TRBD2
v_call: TRBV5-5
clone_size: once
j_call: TRBJ2-3
cdr3_nt: TGTGCCAGCAGCCTGGAGGATCTAGCGGGCCTCTCCACAGATACGCAGTATTTT
cdr3_aa: CASSLEDLAGLSTDTQYF

d_call: NA
v_call: TRBV7-9
clone_size: NA
j_call: TRBJ2-5
cdr3_nt: TGTGCCAGCAGCGCCCGGGACATCGAACAAGAGACCCAGTACTTC
cdr3_aa: CASSARDIEQETQYF

d_call: NA
v_call: TRBV6-5
clone_size: few
j_call: TRBJ2-7
cdr3_nt: TGTGCCAGCAGCCCCGGGGGAGGGGGCTACGAGCAGTACTTC
cdr3_aa: CASSPGGGGYEQYF

d_call: TRBD2
v_call: TRBV7-9
clone_size: NA
j_call: TRBJ2-7
cdr3_nt: TGTGCCAGCAGCCCTACGGCCCCTAGCGGGAGCTACGAGCAGTACTTC
cdr3_aa: CASSPTAPSGSYEQYF

d_call: TRBD1
v_call: TRBV5-6
clone_size: NA
j_call: TRBJ2-3
cdr3_nt: TGTGCCAGCAGCGGCGAGGACAGGGGGCGAATGACAGATACGCAGTATTTT
cdr3_aa: CASSGEDRGRMTDTQYF

d_call: NA
v_call: TRBV11-2
clone_size: NA
j_call: TRBJ2-7
cdr3_nt: TGTGCCAGCAGCCCGCGGGACGGTTCCTACGAGCAGTACTTC
cdr3_aa: CASSPRDGSYEQYF

d_call: NA
v_call: TRBV5-5
clone_size: few
j_call: TRBJ2-7
cdr3_nt: TGTGCCAGCAACCCGACGGGGGCGGCTCTCGAGCAGTACTTC
cdr3_aa: CASNPTGAALEQYF

d_call: TRBD2
v_call: TRBV6-4
clone_size: NA
j_call: TRBJ2-2
cdr3_nt: TGTGCCAGCAGTGACTCGTCTAGCGGGAGGAGTAACACCGGGGAGCTGTTTTTT
cdr3_aa: CASSDSSSGRSNTGELFF

d_call: NA
v_call: TRBV7-9
clone_size: NA
j_call: TRBJ1-3
cdr3_nt: TGTGCCAGCAGCTTAGAAGGCGGAAGCTCTGGAAACACCATATATTTT
cdr3_aa: CASSLEGGSSGNTIYF

d_call: TRBD2
v_call: TRBV6-4
clone_size: medium-sized
j_call: TRBJ2-3
cdr3_nt: TGTGCCAGCAGCGACGGGGAAATTAGCGGGGGCCCAGATACGCAGTATTTT
cdr3_aa: CASSDGEISGGPDTQYF

d_call: NA
v_call: TRBV7-9
clone_size: large
j_call: TRBJ2-7
cdr3_nt: TGTGCCAGCAGCTTCTCAATCTACGAGCAGTACTTC
cdr3_aa: CASSFSIYEQYF

d_call: TRBD2
v_call: TRBV10-1
clone_size: NA
j_call: TRBJ2-1
cdr3_nt: TGCGCCAGCAGTGTAAACGGACTAGCGGGAGGCAATGAGCAGTTCTTC
cdr3_aa: CASSVNGLAGGNEQFF

d_call: TRBD1
v_call: TRBV6-4
clone_size: NA
j_call: TRBJ1-2
cdr3_nt: TGTGCCTGTGTGACAGGGGTAAGCTATGGCTACACCTTC
cdr3_aa: CACVTGVSYGYTF

d_call: TRBD2
v_call: TRBV15
clone_size: NA
j_call: TRBJ2-2
cdr3_nt: TGTGCCACCAGCAGAGAAGGACTAGAGGGGAACACCGGGGAGCTGTTTTTT
cdr3_aa: CATSREGLEGNTGELFF

d_call: NA
v_call: TRBV27
clone_size: NA
j_call: TRBJ1-5
cdr3_nt: TGTGCCAGCAGTCCCCACAGGCCTGATCAGCCCCAGCATTTT
cdr3_aa: CASSPHRPDQPQHF

d_call: NA
v_call: TRBV6-5
clone_size: NA
j_call: TRBJ2-1
cdr3_nt: TGTGCCAGCCACGGGACTTCCAATGAGCAGTTCTTC
cdr3_aa: CASHGTSNEQFF

d_call: TRBD2
v_call: TRBV29-1
clone_size: NA
j_call: TRBJ2-2
cdr3_nt: TGCAGCGTGGAAGGATTGATTAGCGGGATGCACACCGGGGAGCTGTTTTTT
cdr3_aa: CSVEGLISGMHTGELFF

d_call: NA
v_call: TRBV5-5
clone_size: few
j_call: TRBJ1-5
cdr3_nt: TGTGCCAGCAGCTTGGTGGGCGGCGATAGCAATCAGCCCCAGCATTTT
cdr3_aa: CASSLVGGDSNQPQHF

d_call: TRBD1
v_call: TRBV5-6
clone_size: NA
j_call: TRBJ1-2
cdr3_nt: TGTGCCAGCAGCCTACTCTACAGGGGGGTTTGGGATGGCTACACCTTC
cdr3_aa: CASSLLYRGVWDGYTF

d_call: NA
v_call: TRBV30
clone_size: NA
j_call: TRBJ2-2
cdr3_nt: TGTGCCTGGAGTCTAGGAGGCGGGGAGCTGTTTTTT
cdr3_aa: CAWSLGGGELFF

d_call: TRBD1
v_call: TRBV9
clone_size: NA
j_call: TRBJ1-5
cdr3_nt: TGTGCCAGCAGCGTAGGGAAGGGACAGGGAACGGATGGCAATCAGCCCCAGCATTTT
cdr3_aa: CASSVGKGQGTDGNQPQHF

d_call: TRBD1
v_call: TRBV6-4
clone_size: NA
j_call: TRBJ2-3
cdr3_nt: TGTGCCAGCAGTGACGGGACAGGGGATACAGATACGCAGTATTTT
cdr3_aa: CASSDGTGDTDTQYF

d_call: NA
v_call: TRBV6-1
clone_size: NA
j_call: TRBJ1-6
cdr3_nt: TGTGCCAGCAGTGAGAGATACAGGATTGATTCACCCCTCCACTTT
cdr3_aa: CASSERYRIDSPLHF

d_call: NA
v_call: TRBV18
clone_size: NA
j_call: TRBJ2-7
cdr3_nt: TGTGCCAGCTCCGACACTTACGAGCAGTACTTC
cdr3_aa: CASSDTYEQYF

d_call: TRBD1
v_call: TRBV5-5
clone_size: NA
j_call: TRBJ2-3
cdr3_nt: TGTGCCAGCAGCTTGGATTGGGACAGGGGAGCAGATACGCAGTATTTT
cdr3_aa: CASSLDWDRGADTQYF

d_call: NA
v_call: TRBV4-1
clone_size: NA
j_call: TRBJ2-1
cdr3_nt: TGCGCCAGCATGGGTTGGAATGAGCAGTTCTTC
cdr3_aa: CASMGWNEQFF